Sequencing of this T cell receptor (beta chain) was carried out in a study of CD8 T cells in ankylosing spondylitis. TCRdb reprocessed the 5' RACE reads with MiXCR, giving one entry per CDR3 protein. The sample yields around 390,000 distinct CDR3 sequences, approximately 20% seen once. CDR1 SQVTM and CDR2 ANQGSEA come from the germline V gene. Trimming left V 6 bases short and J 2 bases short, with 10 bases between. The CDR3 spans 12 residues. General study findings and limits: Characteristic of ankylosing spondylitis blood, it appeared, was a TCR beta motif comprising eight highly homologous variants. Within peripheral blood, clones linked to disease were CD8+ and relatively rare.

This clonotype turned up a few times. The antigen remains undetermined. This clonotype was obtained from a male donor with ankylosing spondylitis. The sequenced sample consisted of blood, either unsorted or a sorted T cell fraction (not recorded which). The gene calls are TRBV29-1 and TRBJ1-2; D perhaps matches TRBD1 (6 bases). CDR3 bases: TGCAGCGTCTGGGGGGCGAACTATGGCTACACCTTC. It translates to CSVWGANYGYTF.